This T cell receptor (beta chain) emerged from a study of cytomegalovirus exposure and HLA in healthy donors. The PCR contained 60 Vbeta and 13 Jbeta primers. Sequencing used immunoSEQ multiplex PCR; TCRdb keeps in-frame clones, though not all of them. Among about 170,000 clones listed, around 73% were seen once. Points on this clone: The antigen remains unidentified. Other DNA sequences in this specimen translate into the identical CDR3.

CDR3 size: 15 residues. Trimming took off 1 base at V and 2 bases at J, with 10 bases between the two ends. Germline assignment: CDR1 SEHNR and CDR2 FQNEAQ (reference sequence). Broader study findings: Fewer N-insertions (relative to the approximately 700-donor mean) were reportedly seen in an Asian-associated ancestry cluster in a later analysis. TCR beta V- and J-gene trimming was later associated with a missense DCLRE1C variant.

V is TRBV7-9 and J is TRBJ2-3, with a tentative D call TRBD1 (6 bases). The sequenced sample was PBMCs. The source is a woman between 18 and 30 years old in good health and CMV-seropositive. In nucleotides, the CDR3 is TGTGCCAGCAGCTTAGGTCAGGGGAACACAGATACGCAGTATTTT. Translation: CASSLGQGNTDTQYF.